In this sample, the clone carrying this T cell receptor (beta chain) turned up a few times. V was cut by 5 bases and J by 9 bases, with 11 bases left in between. The V gene's germline CDR1 is SGHTA and CDR2 FQGNSA. The CDR3 is made up of 12 amino acids. Each CDR3 protein is one row after TCRdb ran MiXCR on the reads. The top ten clones hold about 6% of a sample with about 15,000 distinct CDR3 sequences, 20% of them seen once. This sample is drawn from a study of liver allograft versus peripheral blood T cells. Whole-study context: The study compared liver allograft T cell receptor repertoires against peripheral blood repertoires of liver transplant recipients.

The receptor's source is a human patient who had a liver transplant. Some T cells may possibly be graft donor cells. The chain has TRBV7-2 and TRBJ1-5; no reliable D call. For the CDR3, the DNA is TGTGCCAGCAGCCTTATTCAAGGGCCCCAGCATTTT. Amino acid sequence: CASSLIQGPQHF.